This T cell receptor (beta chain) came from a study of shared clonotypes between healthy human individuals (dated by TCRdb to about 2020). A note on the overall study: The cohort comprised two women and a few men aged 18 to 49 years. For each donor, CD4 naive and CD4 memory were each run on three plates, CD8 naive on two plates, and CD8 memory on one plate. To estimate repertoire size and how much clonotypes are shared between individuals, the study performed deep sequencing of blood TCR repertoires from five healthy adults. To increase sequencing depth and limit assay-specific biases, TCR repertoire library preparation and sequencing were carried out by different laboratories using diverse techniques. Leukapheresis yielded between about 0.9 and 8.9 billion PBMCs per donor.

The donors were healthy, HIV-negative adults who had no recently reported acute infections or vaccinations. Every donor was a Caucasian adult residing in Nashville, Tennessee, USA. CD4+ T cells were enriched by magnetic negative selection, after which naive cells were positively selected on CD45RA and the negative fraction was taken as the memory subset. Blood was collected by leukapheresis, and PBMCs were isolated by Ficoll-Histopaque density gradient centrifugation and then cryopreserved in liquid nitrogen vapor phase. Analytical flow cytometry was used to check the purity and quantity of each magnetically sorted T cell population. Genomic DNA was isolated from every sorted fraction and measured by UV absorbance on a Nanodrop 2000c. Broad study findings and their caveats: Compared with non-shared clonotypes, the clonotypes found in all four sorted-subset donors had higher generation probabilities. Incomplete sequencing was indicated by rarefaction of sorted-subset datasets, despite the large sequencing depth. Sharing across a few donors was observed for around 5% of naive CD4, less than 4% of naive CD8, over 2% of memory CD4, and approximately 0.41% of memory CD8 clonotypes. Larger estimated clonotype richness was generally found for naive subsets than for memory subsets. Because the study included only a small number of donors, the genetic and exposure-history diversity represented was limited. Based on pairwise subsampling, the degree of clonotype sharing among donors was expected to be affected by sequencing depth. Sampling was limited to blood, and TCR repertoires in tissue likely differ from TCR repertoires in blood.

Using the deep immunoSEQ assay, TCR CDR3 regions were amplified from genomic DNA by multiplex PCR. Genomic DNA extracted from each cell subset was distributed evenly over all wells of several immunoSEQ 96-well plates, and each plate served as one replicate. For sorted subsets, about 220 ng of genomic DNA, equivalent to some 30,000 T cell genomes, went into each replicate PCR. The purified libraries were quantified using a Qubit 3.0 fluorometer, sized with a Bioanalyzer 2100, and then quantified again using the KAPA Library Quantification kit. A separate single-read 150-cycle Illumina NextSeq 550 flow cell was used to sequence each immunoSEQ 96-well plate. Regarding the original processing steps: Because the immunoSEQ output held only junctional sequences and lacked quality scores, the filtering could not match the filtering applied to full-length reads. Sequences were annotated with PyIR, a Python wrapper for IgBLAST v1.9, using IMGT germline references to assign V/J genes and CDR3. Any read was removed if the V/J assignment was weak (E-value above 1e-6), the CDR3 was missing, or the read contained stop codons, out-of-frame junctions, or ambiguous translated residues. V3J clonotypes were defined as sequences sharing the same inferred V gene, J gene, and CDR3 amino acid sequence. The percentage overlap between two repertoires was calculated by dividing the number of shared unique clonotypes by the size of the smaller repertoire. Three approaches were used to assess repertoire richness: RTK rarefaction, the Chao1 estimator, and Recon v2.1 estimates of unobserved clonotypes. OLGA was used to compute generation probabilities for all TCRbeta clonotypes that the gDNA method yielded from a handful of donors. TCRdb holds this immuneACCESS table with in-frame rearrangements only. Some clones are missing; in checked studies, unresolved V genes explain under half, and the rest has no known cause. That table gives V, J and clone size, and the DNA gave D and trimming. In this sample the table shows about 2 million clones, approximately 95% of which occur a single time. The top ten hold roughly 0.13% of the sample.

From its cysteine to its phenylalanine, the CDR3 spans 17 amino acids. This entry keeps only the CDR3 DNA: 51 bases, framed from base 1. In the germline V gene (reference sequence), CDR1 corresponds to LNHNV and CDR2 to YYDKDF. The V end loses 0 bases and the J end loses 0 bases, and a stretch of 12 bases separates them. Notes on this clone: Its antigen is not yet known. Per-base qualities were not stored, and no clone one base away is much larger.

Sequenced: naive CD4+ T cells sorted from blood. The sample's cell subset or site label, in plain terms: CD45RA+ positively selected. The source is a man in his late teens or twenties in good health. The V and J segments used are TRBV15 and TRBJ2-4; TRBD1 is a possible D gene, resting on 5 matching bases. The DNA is TGTGCCACCAGCAGAGAGAGAATGGGGCTAGCCAAAAACATTCAGTACTTC. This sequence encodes CATSRERMGLAKNIQYF.